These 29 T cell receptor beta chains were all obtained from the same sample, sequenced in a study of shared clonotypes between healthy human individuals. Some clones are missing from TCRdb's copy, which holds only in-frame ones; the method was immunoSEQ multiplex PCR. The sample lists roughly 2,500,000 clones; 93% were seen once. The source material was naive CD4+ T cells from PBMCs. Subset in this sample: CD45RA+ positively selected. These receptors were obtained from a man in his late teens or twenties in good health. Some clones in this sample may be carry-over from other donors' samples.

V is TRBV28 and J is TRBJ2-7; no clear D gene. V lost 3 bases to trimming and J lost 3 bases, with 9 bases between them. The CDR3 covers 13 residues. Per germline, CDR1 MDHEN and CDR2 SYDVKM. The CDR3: CASSFGPLYEQYF. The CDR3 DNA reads TGTGCCAGCAGTTTCGGACCCCTCTACGAGCAGTACTTC. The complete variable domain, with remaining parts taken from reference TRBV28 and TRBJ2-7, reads DVKVTQSSRYLVKRTGEKVFLECVQDMDHENMFWYRQDPGLGLRLIYFSYDVKMKEKGDIPEGYSVSREKKERFSLILESASTNQTSMYLCASSFGPLYEQYFGPGTRLTVT.

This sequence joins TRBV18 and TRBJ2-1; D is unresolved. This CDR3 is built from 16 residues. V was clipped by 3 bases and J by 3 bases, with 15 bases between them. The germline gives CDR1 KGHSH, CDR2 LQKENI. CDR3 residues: CASSPSSRLVYNEQFF. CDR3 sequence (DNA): TGTGCCAGCTCACCTTCTTCCAGATTAGTCTACAATGAGCAGTTCTTC.

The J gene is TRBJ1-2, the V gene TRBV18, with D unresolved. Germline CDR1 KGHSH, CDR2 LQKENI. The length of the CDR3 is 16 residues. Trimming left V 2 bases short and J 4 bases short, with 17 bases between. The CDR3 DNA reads TGTGCCAGCTCACCATTGGGCAGTGTTATGGGCTATGGCTACACCTTC. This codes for CASSPLGSVMGYGYTF.

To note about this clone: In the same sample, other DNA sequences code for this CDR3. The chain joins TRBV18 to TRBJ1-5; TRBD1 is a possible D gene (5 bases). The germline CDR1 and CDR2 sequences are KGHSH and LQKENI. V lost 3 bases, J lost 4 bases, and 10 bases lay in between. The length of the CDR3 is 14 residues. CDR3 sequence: CASSPGGRNQPQHF. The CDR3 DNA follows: TGTGCCAGCTCACCGGGGGGTAGGAATCAGCCCCAGCATTTT.

This chain's CDR3 is CASSSTPPEQYF. DNA of the CDR3: TGTGCCAGCAGCTCCACCCCCCCCGAGCAGTACTTC. The genes are TRBV28 and TRBJ2-7; D is uncertain. The ends were cut back, 6 bases at V and 6 bases at J, with 12 bases in the middle. Germline loops: CDR1 MDHEN, CDR2 SYDVKM. There are 12 residues in the CDR3.

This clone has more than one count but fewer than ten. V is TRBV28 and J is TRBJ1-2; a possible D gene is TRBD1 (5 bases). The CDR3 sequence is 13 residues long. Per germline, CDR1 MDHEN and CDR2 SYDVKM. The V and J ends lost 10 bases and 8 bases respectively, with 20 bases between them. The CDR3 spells CAIRDGPGAGYTF. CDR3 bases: TGTGCCATTCGGGACGGACCCGGGGCGGGCTACACCTTC.

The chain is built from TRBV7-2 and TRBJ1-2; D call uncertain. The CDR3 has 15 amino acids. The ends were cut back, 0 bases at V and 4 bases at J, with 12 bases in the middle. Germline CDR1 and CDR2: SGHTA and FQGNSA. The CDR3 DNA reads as TGTGCCAGCAGCTTAGCCGCCCTGGCTGTCTATGGCTACACCTTC. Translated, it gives CASSLAALAVYGYTF.

The CDR3 sequence: CASTLGGYTEAFF. The CDR3 DNA follows: TGTGCCAGCACCTTGGGAGGTTACACTGAAGCTTTCTTT. The chain employs TRBV4-2 and TRBJ1-1, with D unclear. The CDR3 totals 13 residues. V lost 7 bases to trimming and J lost 3 bases, with 12 bases between them. The V gene's germline CDR1 is LGHNA and CDR2 YNFKEQ.

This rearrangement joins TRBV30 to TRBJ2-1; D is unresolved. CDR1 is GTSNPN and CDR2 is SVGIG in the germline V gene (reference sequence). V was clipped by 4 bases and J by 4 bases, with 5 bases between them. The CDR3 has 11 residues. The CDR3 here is CAWNGYNEQFF. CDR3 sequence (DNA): TGTGCCTGGAATGGGTACAATGAGCAGTTCTTC.

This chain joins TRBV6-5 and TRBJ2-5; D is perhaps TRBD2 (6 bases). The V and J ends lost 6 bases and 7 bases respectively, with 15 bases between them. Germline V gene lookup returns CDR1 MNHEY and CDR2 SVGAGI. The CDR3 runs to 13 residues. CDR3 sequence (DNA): TGTGCCAGCAGCAAAGGACTATCTGGGACCCAGTACTTC. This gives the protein CASSKGLSGTQYF.

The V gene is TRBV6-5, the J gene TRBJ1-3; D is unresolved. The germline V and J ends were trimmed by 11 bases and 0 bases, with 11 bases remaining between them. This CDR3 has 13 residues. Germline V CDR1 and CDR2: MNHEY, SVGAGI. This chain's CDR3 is CAASAASGNTIYF. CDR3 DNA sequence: TGTGCCGCCTCAGCCGCCTCTGGAAACACCATATATTTT.

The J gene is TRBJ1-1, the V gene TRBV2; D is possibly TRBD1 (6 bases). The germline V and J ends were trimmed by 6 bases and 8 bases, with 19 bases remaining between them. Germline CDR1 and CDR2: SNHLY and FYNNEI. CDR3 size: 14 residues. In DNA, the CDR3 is TGTGCCAGCAGAGACCACTCGCAGGGGATAGAAGCTTTCTTT. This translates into CASRDHSQGIEAFF.

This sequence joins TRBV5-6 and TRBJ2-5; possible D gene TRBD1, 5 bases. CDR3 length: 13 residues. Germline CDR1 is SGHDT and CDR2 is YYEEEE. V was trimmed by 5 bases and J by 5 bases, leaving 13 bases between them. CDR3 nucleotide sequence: TGTGCCAGCAGTCAGGGTTCTGGGGAGACCCAGTACTTC. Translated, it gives CASSQGSGETQYF.

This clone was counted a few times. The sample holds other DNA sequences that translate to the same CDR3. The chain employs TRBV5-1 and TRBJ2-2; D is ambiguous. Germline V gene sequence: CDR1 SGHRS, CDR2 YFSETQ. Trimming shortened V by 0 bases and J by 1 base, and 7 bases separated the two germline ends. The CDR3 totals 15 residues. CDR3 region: CASSLVAGNTGELFF. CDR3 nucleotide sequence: TGCGCCAGCAGCTTGGTGGCAGGGAACACCGGGGAGCTGTTTTTT.

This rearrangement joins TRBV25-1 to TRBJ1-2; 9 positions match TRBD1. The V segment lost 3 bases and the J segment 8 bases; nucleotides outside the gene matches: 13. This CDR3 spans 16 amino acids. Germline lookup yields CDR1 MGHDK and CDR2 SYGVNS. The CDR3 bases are TGTGCCAGCAGTGATGAGGGGACAGGGAATACGTTGGGCTACACCTTC. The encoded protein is CASSDEGTGNTLGYTF.

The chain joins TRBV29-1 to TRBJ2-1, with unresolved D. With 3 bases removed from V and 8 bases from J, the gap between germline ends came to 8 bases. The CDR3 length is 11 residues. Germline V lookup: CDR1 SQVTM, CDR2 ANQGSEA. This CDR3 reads CSVEWGDEQFF. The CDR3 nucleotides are TGCAGCGTTGAGTGGGGTGATGAGCAGTTCTTC.

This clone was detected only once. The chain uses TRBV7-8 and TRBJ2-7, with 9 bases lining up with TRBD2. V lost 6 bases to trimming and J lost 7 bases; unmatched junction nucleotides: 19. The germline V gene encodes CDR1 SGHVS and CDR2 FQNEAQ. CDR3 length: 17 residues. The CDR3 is CASSPSLGGRALREQYF. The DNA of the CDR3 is TGTGCCAGCAGTCCTTCCCTGGGCGGGAGGGCCCTTCGGGAGCAGTACTTC.

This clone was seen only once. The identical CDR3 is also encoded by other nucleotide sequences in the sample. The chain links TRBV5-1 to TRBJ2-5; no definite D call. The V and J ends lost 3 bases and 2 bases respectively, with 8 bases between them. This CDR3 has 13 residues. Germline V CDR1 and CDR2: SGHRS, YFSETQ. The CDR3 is CASSSGVQETQYF. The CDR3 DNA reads TGCGCCAGCAGCTCTGGGGTTCAAGAGACCCAGTACTTC. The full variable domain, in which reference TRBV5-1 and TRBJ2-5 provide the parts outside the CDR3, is KAGVTQTPRYLIKTRGQQVTLSCSPISGHRSVSWYQQTPGQGLQFLFEYFSETQRNKGNFPGRFSGRQFSNSRSEMNVSTLELGDSALYLCASSSGVQETQYFGPGTRLLVL.

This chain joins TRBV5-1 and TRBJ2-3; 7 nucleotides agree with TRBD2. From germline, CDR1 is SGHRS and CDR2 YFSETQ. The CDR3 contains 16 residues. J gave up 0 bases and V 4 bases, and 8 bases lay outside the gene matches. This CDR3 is CASSPSGDPSTDTQYF. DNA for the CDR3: TGCGCCAGCAGCCCTAGCGGAGACCCTAGCACAGATACGCAGTATTTT.

The CDR3 bases are TGTGCCAGCTCACCACGGGTGGGACCCTCCTACAATGAGCAGTTCTTC. As protein: CASSPRVGPSYNEQFF. The V gene is TRBV18, the J gene TRBJ2-1, with D perhaps being TRBD1 or TRBD2 (5 bases each). Germline V CDR1 and CDR2: KGHSH, LQKENI. There are 16 residues in the CDR3. V lost 1 base to trimming and J lost 0 bases, with 10 bases between them.

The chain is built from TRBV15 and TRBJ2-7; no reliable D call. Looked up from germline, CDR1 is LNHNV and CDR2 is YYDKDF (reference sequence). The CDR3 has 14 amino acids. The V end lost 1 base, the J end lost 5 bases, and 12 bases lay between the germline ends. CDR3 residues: CATSRVFGGDEQYF. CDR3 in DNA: TGTGCCACCAGCAGAGTTTTTGGTGGGGACGAGCAGTACTTC.

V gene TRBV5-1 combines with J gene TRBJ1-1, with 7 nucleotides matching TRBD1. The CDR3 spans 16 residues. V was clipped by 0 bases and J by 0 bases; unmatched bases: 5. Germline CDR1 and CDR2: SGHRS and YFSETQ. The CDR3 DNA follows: TGCGCCAGCAGCTTGGCCCCGACAGGGTTGAACACTGAAGCTTTCTTT. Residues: CASSLAPTGLNTEAFF.

CDR3 amino acids: CASSLAPVLRGETGELFF. The DNA of the CDR3 is TGCGCCAGCAGCTTGGCTCCCGTTCTTAGGGGAGAAACCGGGGAGCTGTTTTTT. This sequence joins TRBV5-1 and TRBJ2-2; either TRBD1 or TRBD2 may supply D (5 bases each). Germline V gives CDR1 SGHRS, CDR2 YFSETQ. The CDR3 extends over 18 amino acids. V dropped 0 bases and J dropped 5 bases, with 20 bases sitting between them.

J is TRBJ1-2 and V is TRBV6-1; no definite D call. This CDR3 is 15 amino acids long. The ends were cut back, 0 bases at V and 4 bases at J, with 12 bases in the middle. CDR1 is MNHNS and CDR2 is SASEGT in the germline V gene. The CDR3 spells CASSEAYGGTYGYTF. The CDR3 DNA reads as TGTGCCAGCAGTGAAGCATACGGCGGAACCTATGGCTACACCTTC.

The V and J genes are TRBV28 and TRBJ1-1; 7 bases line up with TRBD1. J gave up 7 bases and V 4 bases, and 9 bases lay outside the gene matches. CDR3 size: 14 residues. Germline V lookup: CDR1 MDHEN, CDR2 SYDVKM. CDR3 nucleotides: TGTGCCAGCAGTTCAGGGGGGGCACGTCATGAAGCTTTCTTT. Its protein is CASSSGGARHEAFF.

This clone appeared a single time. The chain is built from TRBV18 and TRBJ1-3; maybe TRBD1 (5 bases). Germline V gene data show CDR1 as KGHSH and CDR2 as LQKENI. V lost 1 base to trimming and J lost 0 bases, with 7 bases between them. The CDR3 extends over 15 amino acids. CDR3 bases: TGTGCCAGCTCACCACTGACAGACTCTGGAAACACCATATATTTT. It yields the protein CASSPLTDSGNTIYF. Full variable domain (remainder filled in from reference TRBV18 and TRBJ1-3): NAGVMQNPRHLVRRRGQEARLRCSPMKGHSHVYWYRQLPEEGLKFMVYLQKENIIDESGMPKERFSAEFPKEGPSILRIQQVVRGDSAAYFCASSPLTDSGNTIYFGEGSWLTVV.

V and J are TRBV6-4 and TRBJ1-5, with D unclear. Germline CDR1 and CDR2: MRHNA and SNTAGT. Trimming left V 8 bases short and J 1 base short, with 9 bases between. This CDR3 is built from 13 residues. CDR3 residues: CASAPSSNQPQHF. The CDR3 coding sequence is TGTGCCAGCGCCCCCTCAAGCAATCAGCCCCAGCATTTT.

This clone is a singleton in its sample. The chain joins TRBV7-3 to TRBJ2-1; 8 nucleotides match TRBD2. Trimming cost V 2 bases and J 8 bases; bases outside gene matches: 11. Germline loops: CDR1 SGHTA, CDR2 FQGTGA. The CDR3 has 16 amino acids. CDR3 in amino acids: CASSLLGGLVIHEQFF. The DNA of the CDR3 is TGTGCCAGCAGCTTACTCGGGGGACTAGTAATCCATGAGCAGTTCTTC.

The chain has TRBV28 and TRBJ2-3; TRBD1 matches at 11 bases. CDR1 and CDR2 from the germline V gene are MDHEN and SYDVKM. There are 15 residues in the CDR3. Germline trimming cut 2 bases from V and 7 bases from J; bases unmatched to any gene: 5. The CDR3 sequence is CASSLGTGGVHTQYF. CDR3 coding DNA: TGTGCCAGCAGTTTAGGGACAGGGGGTGTACATACGCAGTATTTT.